This T cell receptor beta chain was retrieved from a study of T cell responses to AZD1222 COVID-19 vaccine. Study-wide results and limits: Baseline serostatus was positive in only six AZD1222 recipients.

Data came from immunoSEQ multiplex PCR; TCRdb stores just in-frame clones and leaves some out. The repertoire holds more than 150,000 clones, about nine tenths seen once, with roughly 1.6% in the top ten. Notes on this clone: The antigen remains undetermined.

The sample consisted of peripheral blood, taken on day 0 of AZD1222 vaccination. This TCR derives from an adult in good health.

CDR3 region: CASRQGDGGYTF. CDR3 sequence (DNA): TGTGCCAGCAGGCAGGGGGACGGAGGCTACACCTTC. This sequence joins TRBV28 and TRBJ1-2; the match to TRBD1 covers 7 bases. Germline V gene lookup returns CDR1 MDHEN and CDR2 SYDVKM. V shed 6 bases, J shed 8 bases, and the junction held 6 bases outside the gene matches. The length of the CDR3 is 12 residues.